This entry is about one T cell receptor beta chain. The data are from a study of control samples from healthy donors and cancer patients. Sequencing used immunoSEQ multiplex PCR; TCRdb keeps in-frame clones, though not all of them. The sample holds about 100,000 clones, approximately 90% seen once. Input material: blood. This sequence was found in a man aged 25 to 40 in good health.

CDR3 sequence: CASSTDSNQPQHF. The CDR3 coding sequence is TGTGCCAGCAGCACAGATAGCAATCAGCCCCAGCATTTT. The chain has TRBV12-3 or TRBV12-4 and TRBJ1-5; D not certain. The V end was cut by 6 bases, the J end by 0 bases, with 6 bases between. This CDR3 region has 13 residues.